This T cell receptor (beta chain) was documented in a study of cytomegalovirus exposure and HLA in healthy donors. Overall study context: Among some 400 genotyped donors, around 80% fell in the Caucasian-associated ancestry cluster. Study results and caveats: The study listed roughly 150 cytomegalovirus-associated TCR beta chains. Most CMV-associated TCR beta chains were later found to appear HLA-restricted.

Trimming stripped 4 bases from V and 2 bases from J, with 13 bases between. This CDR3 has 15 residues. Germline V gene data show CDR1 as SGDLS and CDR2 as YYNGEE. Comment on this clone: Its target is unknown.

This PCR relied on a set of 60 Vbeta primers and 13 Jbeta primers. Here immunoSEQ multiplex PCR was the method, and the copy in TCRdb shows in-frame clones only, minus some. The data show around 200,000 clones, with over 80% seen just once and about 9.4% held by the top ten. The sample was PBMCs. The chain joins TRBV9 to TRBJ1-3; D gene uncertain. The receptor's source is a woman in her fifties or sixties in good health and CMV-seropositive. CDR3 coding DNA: TGTGCCAGCAGCTCCGGGGTCGTGGCTGGAAACACCATATATTTT. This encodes CASSSGVVAGNTIYF.